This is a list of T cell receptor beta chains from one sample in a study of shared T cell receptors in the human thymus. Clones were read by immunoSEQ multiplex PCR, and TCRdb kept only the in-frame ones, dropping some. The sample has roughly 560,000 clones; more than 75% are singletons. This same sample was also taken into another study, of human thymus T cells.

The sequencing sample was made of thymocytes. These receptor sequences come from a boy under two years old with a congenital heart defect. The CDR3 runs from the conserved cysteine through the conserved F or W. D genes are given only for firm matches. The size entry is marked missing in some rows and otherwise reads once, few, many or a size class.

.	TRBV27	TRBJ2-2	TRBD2	CASSLTRLAGHLNTGELFF	TGTGCCAGCAGTTTAACGAGACTAGCGGGGCACCTAAACACCGGGGAGCTGTTTTTT
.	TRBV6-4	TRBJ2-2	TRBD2	CASSEEAGDTGELFF	TGTGCCAGCAGTGAGGAAGCGGGAGACACCGGGGAGCTGTTTTTT
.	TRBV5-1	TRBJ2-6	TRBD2	CASSLPGRPSGANVLTF	TGCGCCAGCAGCCTTCCCGGGAGGCCCTCTGGGGCCAACGTCCTGACTTTC
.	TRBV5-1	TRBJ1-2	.	CASSLSWQRPRYNDGYTF	TGCGCCAGCAGCTTGTCGTGGCAGCGTCCCCGCTATAACGATGGCTACACCTTC
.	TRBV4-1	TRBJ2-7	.	CASSQAPSVNYEQYF	TGCGCCAGCAGCCAGGCCCCTAGCGTGAACTACGAGCAGTACTTC
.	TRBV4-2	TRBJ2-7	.	CASSQDRRVYEQYF	TGTGCCAGCAGCCAAGATCGCAGGGTCTACGAGCAGTACTTC
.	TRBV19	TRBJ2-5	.	CASGGKGLEETQYF	TGTGCCAGTGGGGGGAAGGGGCTAGAAGAGACCCAGTACTTC
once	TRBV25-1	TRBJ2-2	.	CASSRRKGPPTGELFF	TGTGCCAGCAGCCGCAGGAAGGGGCCCCCAACCGGGGAGCTGTTTTTT
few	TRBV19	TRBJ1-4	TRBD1	CASRETGTNEKLFF	TGTGCCAGTAGGGAGACAGGGACTAATGAAAAACTGTTTTTT
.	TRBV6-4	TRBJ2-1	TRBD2	CASTGGREQFF	TGTGCCAGCACCGGCGGGAGAGAGCAGTTCTTC
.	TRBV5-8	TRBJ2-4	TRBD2	CASSGAAGAGDIQYF	TGTGCCAGCAGCGGTGCGGCTGGGGCGGGGGACATTCAGTACTTC
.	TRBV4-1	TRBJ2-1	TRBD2	CASSHLKGLAGYNEQFF	TGCGCCAGCAGCCACCTAAAGGGGCTAGCGGGCTACAATGAGCAGTTCTTC
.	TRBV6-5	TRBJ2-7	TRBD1	CASSHGQGVYEQYF	TGTGCCAGCAGCCACGGACAGGGTGTGTACGAGCAGTACTTC
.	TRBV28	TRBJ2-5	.	CASSPIPISETTQETQYF	TGTGCCAGCAGTCCTATTCCTATTAGCGAGACCACTCAAGAGACCCAGTACTTC
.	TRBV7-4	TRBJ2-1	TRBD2	CASRASGRNNEQFF	TGTGCCAGCAGGGCTAGCGGGAGGAACAATGAGCAGTTCTTC
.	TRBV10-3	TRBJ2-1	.	CAISESRSTGRLNNEQFF	TGTGCCATCAGTGAGTCGAGATCGACGGGGAGGCTGAACAATGAGCAGTTCTTC
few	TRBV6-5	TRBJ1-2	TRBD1	CASSYDRGDYGYTF	TGTGCCAGCAGTTACGACAGGGGGGACTATGGCTACACCTTC
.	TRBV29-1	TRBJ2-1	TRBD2	CSVGTSGSPYNEQFF	TGCAGCGTTGGGACTAGCGGGAGCCCCTACAATGAGCAGTTCTTC
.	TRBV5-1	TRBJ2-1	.	CASSFYLAVNEQFF	TGCGCCAGCAGCTTTTATCTAGCCGTAAATGAGCAGTTCTTC
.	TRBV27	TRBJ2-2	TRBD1	CASSGGQGLNTGELFF	TGTGCCAGCAGTGGAGGACAGGGATTGAACACCGGGGAGCTGTTTTTT
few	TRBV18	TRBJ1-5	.	CASSPQQGLNQPQHF	TGTGCCAGCTCACCACAACAGGGACTAAATCAGCCCCAGCATTTT
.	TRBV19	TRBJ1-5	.	CASSIDLSTGGLNQPQHF	TGTGCCAGTAGTATAGATCTATCAACCGGGGGACTCAATCAGCCCCAGCATTTT
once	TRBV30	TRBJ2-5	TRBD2	CAWSVGSAGGPGGTQYF	TGTGCCTGGAGTGTAGGATCAGCGGGAGGGCCGGGCGGGACCCAGTACTTC
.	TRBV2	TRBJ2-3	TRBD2	CASSGNSGWRRTDTQYF	TGTGCCAGCAGTGGTAATAGCGGGTGGCGTCGCACAGATACGCAGTATTTT
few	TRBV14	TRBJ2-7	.	CASSPGDEQYF	TGTGCCAGCAGCCCCGGGGACGAGCAGTACTTC
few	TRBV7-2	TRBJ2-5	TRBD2	CASSLVAGGGVQTQYF	TGTGCCAGCAGCTTAGTAGCGGGAGGCGGGGTGCAGACCCAGTACTTC
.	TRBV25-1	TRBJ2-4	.	CASSFQGGVQNTQYF	TGTGCCAGCAGTTTTCAGGGGGGAGTCCAAAACACTCAGTACTTC